This T cell receptor (beta chain) is drawn from a study of Ad26.COV2.S vaccination and SARS-CoV-2 variants. Study overall: The donor participated in the COV1001 trial, in its Ad26.COV2.S arm. Whole-study findings and limits: Quantification of TCR breadth and depth may have yielded underestimates of total T cell responses. Substantial post-vaccination breadth of spike-specific CD8+ and CD4+ T cell responses was reported.

Treatment: 15 to 20 received Ad26.COV2.S at low or high dose, single or two shots; about five received placebo; per-sample allocation not given. Repertoires come from day 63 after the first vaccine or placebo injection. An 18-55-year-old adult in Boston served as donor. Concerning this clone itself: Its antigen is as yet unknown.

Using immunoSEQ multiplex PCR, the repertoire was profiled, and TCRdb retains in-frame clones only, with some absent. The sample includes a few hundred thousand clones, about nine tenths of them seen just once. CDR3 size: 15 residues. Germline CDR1 and CDR2: MNHNS and SASEGT. V was trimmed by 3 bases and J by 6 bases, leaving 14 bases between them. This specimen was peripheral blood, taken in a trial of Ad26.COV2.S vaccine versus placebo. The rearrangement links TRBV6-1 to TRBJ2-2, with D possibly called TRBD1 or TRBD2 (7 bases each). The clonotype originates from a person aged 18-60 years who received the Ad26.COV2.S COVID-19 vaccine or a placebo. The CDR3 DNA reads as TGTGCCAGCAGTGAGGAGGGGGCGGGAGCCGGGGAGCTGTTTTTT. Translating gives CASSEEGAGAGELFF.